This TCR beta chain was documented in a study of lymphopenia after photon versus proton radiotherapy. CDR1 is MDHEN and CDR2 is SYDVKM in the germline V gene. V lost 5 bases to trimming and J lost 4 bases; unmatched junction nucleotides: 7. The CDR3 has 15 amino acids. Method: immunoSEQ multiplex PCR; TCRdb's copy keeps in-frame clones and lacks some. The table has more than 15,000 clones, 70% to 90% seen once. The sequencing here drew on peripheral blood, taken from a patient treated with photon-based radiotherapy. The TCR comes from a woman between 50 and 59 years old with pancreatic cancer. This chain uses TRBV28 with TRBJ1-2, with 10 bases identical to TRBD1. The CDR3 nucleotides are TGTGCCAGCAGTCCCCGGGACAGGGGAGGCTATGGCTACACCTTC. Translation: CASSPRDRGGYGYTF.